These T cell receptor beta chains were read from a single sample in a study of cytomegalovirus exposure and HLA in healthy donors. Only in-frame clones appear in the TCRdb table, and some are missing; sequencing was by immunoSEQ multiplex PCR. The sample comprises roughly 180,000 clones, 75% to 90% of which are singletons, and approximately 7% rests with the top ten. Source material: PBMCs. Receptors were obtained from a young man in good health and CMV-seropositive. The CDR3 runs from the conserved cysteine through the conserved F or W. The D gene is left open where the match is weak. Clone size is stated in some rows and not others, as once, few, many or a class when expanded.

CDR3aa | CDR3nt | v_gene | abundance | len | j_gene | d_gene
CASSTGQGMDEQYF | TGTGCCAGCAGCACAGGACAGGGGATGGACGAGCAGTACTTC | TRBV7-3 | few | 14 | TRBJ2-7 | TRBD1
CSLRTSGEQFF | TGCAGCCTTCGGACTAGCGGGGAGCAGTTCTTC | TRBV29-1 | - | 11 | TRBJ2-1 | TRBD2
CSVEGTSGSLKGRFF | TGCAGCGTTGAAGGGACTAGCGGGAGTCTTAAGGGGCGGTTCTTC | TRBV29-1 | - | 15 | TRBJ2-1 | TRBD2
CASSPGTGDYYEQYF | TGTGCCAGCAGTCCTGGGACAGGGGATTACTACGAGCAGTACTTC | TRBV27 | - | 15 | TRBJ2-7 | TRBD1
CASSSRVAGQSYEQYF | TGTGCCAGCAGCTCCCGGGTAGCGGGCCAATCCTACGAGCAGTACTTC | TRBV7-6 | few | 16 | TRBJ2-7 | TRBD2
CASTWTGRGAYEQYF | TGTGCCAGCACCTGGACAGGGAGAGGAGCCTACGAGCAGTACTTC | TRBV27 | - | 15 | TRBJ2-7 | TRBD1
CASSYSPGVVETQYF | TGTGCCAGCAGTTACTCGCCAGGGGTCGTGGAGACCCAGTACTTC | TRBV6-5 | - | 15 | TRBJ2-5 | -
CAGQAKNTEAFF | TGTGCTGGACAGGCAAAGAACACTGAAGCTTTCTTT | TRBV30 | - | 12 | TRBJ1-1 | TRBD1
CSALGGSGGELFF | TGCAGCGCTCTAGGGGGTTCGGGCGGGGAGCTGTTTTTT | TRBV29-1 | - | 13 | TRBJ2-2 | -
CASTPRDTGELFF | TGTGCCAGCACCCCCCGGGACACCGGGGAGCTGTTTTTT | TRBV25-1 | - | 13 | TRBJ2-2 | -